This T cell receptor beta chain was captured in a study of blood T cells in healthy people across ages. As for the study in general: Through template switching, about one barcoded beta molecule was captured per two T cells, as measured in model experiments.

With V trimmed by 1 base and J by 1 base, 2 bases remained unmatched. The CDR3 length is 15 residues. CDR1 SGHTA and CDR2 FQGNSA come from the germline V gene. This clonotype occurred many times. Using a J-beta primer mix together with a sample-barcoded 5' primer, a second PCR was run for about 6 to 12 cycles. TCRdb independently ran MiXCR on the 5' RACE reads; one entry per CDR3 protein. The sample contains 540,000 or so distinct CDR3 sequences, roughly 29% of which appear only once. The V gene is TRBV7-2, the J gene TRBJ2-5; 8 bases line up with TRBD1. The source of this sequence is a woman in her sixties or seventies in good health. The sequenced sample was blood. CDR3 protein: CASSLGGQGQETQYF. The CDR3 nucleotides are TGTGCCAGCAGCTTAGGAGGACAGGGCCAAGAGACCCAGTACTTC.